The source of this T cell receptor (beta chain) is a study of molecular identifiers for immune sequencing clone quantification. Findings and caveats of the study: The share of molecules held by clones above 20 RNA copies was over 99% in effector cells and under 1% in naive cells.

The CDR3 consists of 16 residues. The V gene's germline CDR1 is SGHRS and CDR2 YFSETQ. V was pared by 4 bases and J by 3 bases, with 18 bases between. This clonotype was counted many times. Its matching antigen is unknown. Bulk libraries came from a prior protocol with listed TCR primers. TCRdb fed the PCR reads into MiXCR, producing one record per CDR3 protein. The table has around 470,000 distinct CDR3 sequences, about a fifth seen once. The sequence came from a human donor in good health. Some libraries in this study had Jurkat cell RNA spiked in. Sample: naive CD8+ T cells from blood, with Jurkat cell RNA spiked in. Subset noted: FACS-sorted CD8+CD4-CCR7+CD45RA+ naive T cells. The chain recombines TRBV5-1 with TRBJ2-3, with D possibly matching TRBD2 (6 bases). The DNA of the CDR3 is TGCGCCAGCAGCCTCGGGACTTTCCGGACGACAGATACGCAGTATTTT. It is translated as CASSLGTFRTTDTQYF.